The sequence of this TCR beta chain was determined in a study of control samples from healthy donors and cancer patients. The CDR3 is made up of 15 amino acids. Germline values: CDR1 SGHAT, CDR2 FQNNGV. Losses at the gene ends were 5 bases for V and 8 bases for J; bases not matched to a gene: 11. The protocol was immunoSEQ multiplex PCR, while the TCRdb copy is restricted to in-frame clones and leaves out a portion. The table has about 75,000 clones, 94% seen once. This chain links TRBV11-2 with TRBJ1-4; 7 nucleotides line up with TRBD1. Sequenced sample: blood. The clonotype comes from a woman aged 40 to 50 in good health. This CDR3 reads CASSPPRQGREKLFF. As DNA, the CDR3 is TGTGCCAGCAGCCCCCCGAGACAGGGTAGAGAAAAACTGTTTTTT.